This section outlines one TCR beta chain sequence together with its context. Its cognate antigen is unknown. CD4+ naive, central memory, regulatory and stem cell-like memory subsets were isolated by sorting on CD45RO/CCR7/CD25/CD127/CD95/CD27. This specimen belongs to a study of beta chain features in type 1 diabetes. Losses at the gene ends were 1 base for V and 4 bases for J; bases not matched to a gene: 7. The CDR3 consists of 17 residues. Germline CDR1 is SGHVS and CDR2 is FNYEAQ. Overall study results and limits: The VDJ junctions of type 1 diabetes patients carried fewer insertions and more deletions.

Reverse transcription of all isolated RNA meant that expressed TCRB transcripts were sequenced. Some clones are missing from TCRdb's copy, which holds only in-frame ones; the method was immunoSEQ multiplex PCR. The data contain fewer than 200,000 clones, about 13% of them singletons. Sequencing input: central memory CD4+ T cells from blood. The chain employs TRBV7-6 and TRBJ2-1; 10 bases align to TRBD2. The clonotype was recovered from a woman between 18 and 29 years old in good health. The CDR3, as DNA: TGTGCCAGCAGCTTAGTTTCCCAACTAGCGGGGTACAATGAGCAGTTCTTC. Translating gives CASSLVSQLAGYNEQFF. Full variable domain (rest looked up from reference TRBV7-6 and TRBJ2-1): GAGVSQSPRYKVTKRGQDVALRCDPISGHVSLYWYRQALGQGPEFLTYFNYEAQQDKSGLPNDRFSAERPEGSISTLTIQRTEQRDSAMYRCASSLVSQLAGYNEQFFGPGTRLTVL.